This is a list of T cell receptor beta chains from one sample in a study of T cell repertoires in cytomegalovirus infection. No cognate antigen is known for these TCRs. In TCRdb, the reads were re-called with MiXCR into one record per CDR3 protein. The repertoire holds approximately 100,000 distinct CDR3 sequences, with roughly 39% as singletons. The specimen comprised CD8+ T cells from cultured PBMCs, sampled from culture after CMV antigen stimulation. The receptors derive from a human donor in good health (CMV status not recorded). Some clones in this sample may be carry-over from other donors' samples. Each CDR3 is given without its conserved first and last residue.

j_call v_call cdr3_aa
TRBJ1-1 TRBV25-1 ASALGTEAF
TRBJ1-2 TRBV12-3/TRBV12-4 ASSFNTNYGYT
TRBJ1-1 TRBV12-3/TRBV12-4 ASSYWRGNTEAF
TRBJ1-1 TRBV5-5 ASGGEGDTEAF
TRBJ2-1 TRBV12-3/TRBV12-4 ASSLARVGNEQF
TRBJ1-5 TRBV4-1 ASSQAWTGDSNQPQH
TRBJ1-5 TRBV6-6 ASSDGQGVSSINQPQH
TRBJ2-1 TRBV12-3/TRBV12-4 ASSSNPRQF
TRBJ2-7 TRBV6-1 ASSEGVGTYEQY
TRBJ2-1 TRBV2 ASKRGSQSHEQF
TRBJ1-2 TRBV19 ASSAHREGYYGYT
TRBJ2-5 TRBV27 ASSLYDGNQETQY
TRBJ2-3 TRBV11-1 ASSLDVGGATDTQY
TRBJ2-7 TRBV29-1 SVEVGSYEQY
TRBJ1-2 TRBV12-3/TRBV12-4 ASRPPTFPGGYT
TRBJ2-1 TRBV7-8 ASSSPTSGAYNEQF
TRBJ1-3 TRBV12-3/TRBV12-4 ASSGQAGSGNTIY
TRBJ2-7 TRBV7-6 ASSLADSGYEQY
TRBJ2-3 TRBV24-1 ATSALGDTDTQY
TRBJ2-7 TRBV20-1 SAPAIGDSYEQY
TRBJ1-2 TRBV18 ASSLPTGIIRGGYT
TRBJ1-2 TRBV6-1 ASREFRTANGYT
TRBJ2-2 TRBV12-3/TRBV12-4 ASSAAGGSGELF
TRBJ2-4 TRBV7-9 ASSLSRVSENIQY
TRBJ2-2 TRBV7-6 ASSLDFVPSGELF
TRBJ2-2 TRBV4-1 ASSQLFGSNTGELF